This T cell receptor beta chain came from a study of blood T cells in healthy people across ages. Study observations and caveats: PBMCs left unsorted prevented a conclusive naive versus antigen-experienced comparison. Naive T cell percentage by flow cytometry tracked strongly with beta diversity. Among long-lived donors, naive CD4+ cells were more numerous and diversity higher than in aged donors.

Per the germline V gene, CDR1 is SGDLS and CDR2 is YYNGEE. This CDR3 contains 17 residues. Between the trimmed V and J ends, which lost 0 bases and 7 bases, there was a span of 17 bases. Combining a sample-barcoded 5' primer with a J-beta primer mix, a second PCR ran for roughly 7 to 11 cycles. At least 3 million CDR3-containing paired-end reads were obtained per sample. In TCRdb, the 5' RACE reads were re-called with MiXCR into one record per CDR3 protein. Of under 2,000,000 distinct CDR3 sequences detected, just under 50% appear once; the ten largest clones hold about 2.1%. On this clonotype itself: Its antigen remains unknown.

This sequence originates from a woman aged 40 to 50 in good health. This chain links TRBV9 with TRBJ1-6; maybe TRBD1 (5 bases). Material for sequencing was blood. The CDR3 DNA follows: TGTGCCAGCAGCGTAGCACCGGATGGGGGGATAAATTCACCCCTCCACTTT. Its protein product is CASSVAPDGGINSPLHF.